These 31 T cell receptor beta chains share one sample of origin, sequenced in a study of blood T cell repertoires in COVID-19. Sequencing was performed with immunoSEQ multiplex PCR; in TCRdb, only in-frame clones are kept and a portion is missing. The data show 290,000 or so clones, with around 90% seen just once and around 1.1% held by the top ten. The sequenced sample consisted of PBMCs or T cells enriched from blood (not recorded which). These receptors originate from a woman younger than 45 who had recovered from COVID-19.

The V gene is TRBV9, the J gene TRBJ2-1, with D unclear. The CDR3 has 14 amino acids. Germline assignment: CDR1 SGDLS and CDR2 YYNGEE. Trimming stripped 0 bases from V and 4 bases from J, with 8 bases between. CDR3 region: CASSVDPTYNEQFF. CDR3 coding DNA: TGTGCCAGCAGCGTAGACCCAACATACAATGAGCAGTTCTTC. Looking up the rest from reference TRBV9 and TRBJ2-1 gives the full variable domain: DSGVTQTPKHLITATGQRVTLRCSPRSGDLSVYWYQQSLDQGLQFLIQYYNGEERAKGNILERFSAQQFPDLHSELNLSSLELGDSALYFCASSVDPTYNEQFFGPGTRLTVL.

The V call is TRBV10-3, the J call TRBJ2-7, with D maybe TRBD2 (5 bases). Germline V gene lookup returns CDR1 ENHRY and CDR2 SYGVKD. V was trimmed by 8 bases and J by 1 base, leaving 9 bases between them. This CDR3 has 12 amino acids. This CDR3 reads CAIGLQSYEQYF. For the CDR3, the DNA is TGTGCCATCGGACTCCAATCCTACGAGCAGTACTTC.

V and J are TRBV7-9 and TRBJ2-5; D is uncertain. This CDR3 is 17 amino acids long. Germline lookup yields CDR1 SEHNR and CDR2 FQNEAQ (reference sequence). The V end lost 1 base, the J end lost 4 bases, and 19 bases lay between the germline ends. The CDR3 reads CASSLVAVGVDRETQYF. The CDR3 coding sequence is TGTGCCAGCAGCTTAGTAGCAGTCGGCGTAGATCGAGAGACCCAGTACTTC.

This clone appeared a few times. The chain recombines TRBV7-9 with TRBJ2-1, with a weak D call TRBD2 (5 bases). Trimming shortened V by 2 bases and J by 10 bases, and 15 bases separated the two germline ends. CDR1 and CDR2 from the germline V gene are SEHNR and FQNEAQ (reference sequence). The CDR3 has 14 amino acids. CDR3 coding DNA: TGTGCCAGCAGCTTACCTTATCCAACGGGGGAGCAGTTCTTC. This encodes CASSLPYPTGEQFF.

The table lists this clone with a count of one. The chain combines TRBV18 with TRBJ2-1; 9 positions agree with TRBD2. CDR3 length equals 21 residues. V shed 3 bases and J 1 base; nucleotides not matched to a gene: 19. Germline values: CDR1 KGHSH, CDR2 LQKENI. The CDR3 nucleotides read TGTGCCAGCTCACCCAGGGCGTCGGACGCAGCGGGAGGTAGATCCTACAATGAGCAGTTCTTC. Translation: CASSPRASDAAGGRSYNEQFF.

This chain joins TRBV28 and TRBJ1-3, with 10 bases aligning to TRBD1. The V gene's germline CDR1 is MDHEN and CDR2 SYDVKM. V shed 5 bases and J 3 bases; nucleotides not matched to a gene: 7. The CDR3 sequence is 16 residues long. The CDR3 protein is CASSTRDRGDGNTIYF. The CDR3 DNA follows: TGTGCCAGCAGTACCAGGGACAGGGGAGATGGAAACACCATATATTTT.

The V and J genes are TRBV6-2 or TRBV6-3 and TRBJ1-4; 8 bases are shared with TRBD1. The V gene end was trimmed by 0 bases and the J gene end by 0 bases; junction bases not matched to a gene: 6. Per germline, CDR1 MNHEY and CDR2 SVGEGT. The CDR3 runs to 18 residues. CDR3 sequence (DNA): TGTGCCAGCAGTTACTCGAGGGCAGGGGGCCCAACTAATGAAAAACTGTTTTTT. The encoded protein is CASSYSRAGGPTNEKLFF.

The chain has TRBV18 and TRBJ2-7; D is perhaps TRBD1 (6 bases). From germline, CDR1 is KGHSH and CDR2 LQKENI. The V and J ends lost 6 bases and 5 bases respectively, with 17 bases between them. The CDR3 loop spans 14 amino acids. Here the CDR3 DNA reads TGTGCCAGCTCTGAAGAGGGGGAACGGGACGAGCAGTACTTC. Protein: CASSEEGERDEQYF.

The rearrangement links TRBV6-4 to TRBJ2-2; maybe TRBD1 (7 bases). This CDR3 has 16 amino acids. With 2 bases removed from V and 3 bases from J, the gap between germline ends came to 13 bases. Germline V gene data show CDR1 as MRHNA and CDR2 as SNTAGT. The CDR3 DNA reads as TGTGCCAGCAGTGACGGGCCAGGGGGGTACACCGGGGAGCTGTTTTTT. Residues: CASSDGPGGYTGELFF.

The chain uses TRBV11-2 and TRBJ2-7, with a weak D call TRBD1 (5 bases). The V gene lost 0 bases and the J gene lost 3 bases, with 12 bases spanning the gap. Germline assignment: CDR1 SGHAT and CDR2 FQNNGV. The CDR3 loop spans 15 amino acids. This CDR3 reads CASSLDHRYSYEQYF. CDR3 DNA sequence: TGTGCCAGCAGCTTAGATCACAGGTACAGCTACGAGCAGTACTTC.

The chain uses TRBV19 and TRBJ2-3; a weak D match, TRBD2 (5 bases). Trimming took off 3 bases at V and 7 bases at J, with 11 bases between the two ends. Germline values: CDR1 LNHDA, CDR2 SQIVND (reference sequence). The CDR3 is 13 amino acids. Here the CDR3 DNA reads TGTGCCAGTAGTATCGCAGCGGCGAATACGCAGTATTTT. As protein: CASSIAAANTQYF.

The CDR3 here is CASSLATRFTDTQYF. CDR3 in DNA: TGTGCCAGCAGCTTAGCGACTAGATTCACAGATACGCAGTATTTT. The V and J genes are TRBV7-8 and TRBJ2-3; TRBD2 is a possible D gene (6 bases). Trimming took 0 bases from V and 2 from J, leaving 9 bases between them. The CDR3 loop spans 15 amino acids. CDR1 is SGHVS, CDR2 FQNEAQ, per germline.

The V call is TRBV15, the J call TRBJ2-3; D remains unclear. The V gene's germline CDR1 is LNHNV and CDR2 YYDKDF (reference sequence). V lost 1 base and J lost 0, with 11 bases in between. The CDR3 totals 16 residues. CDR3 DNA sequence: TGTGCCACCAGCAGAGGCGACCTACAGAGCACAGATACGCAGTATTTT. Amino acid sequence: CATSRGDLQSTDTQYF.

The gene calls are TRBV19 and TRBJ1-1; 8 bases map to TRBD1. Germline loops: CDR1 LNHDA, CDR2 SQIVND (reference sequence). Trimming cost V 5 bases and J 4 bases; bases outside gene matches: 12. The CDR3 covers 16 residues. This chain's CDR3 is CASSPRTGRVGTEAFF. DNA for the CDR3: TGTGCCAGTAGTCCCCGGACAGGGAGGGTAGGCACTGAAGCTTTCTTT.

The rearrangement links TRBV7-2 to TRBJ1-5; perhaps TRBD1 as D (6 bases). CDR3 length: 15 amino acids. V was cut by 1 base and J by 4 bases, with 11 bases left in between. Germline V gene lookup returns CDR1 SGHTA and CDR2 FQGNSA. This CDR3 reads CASSLGRGKNQPQHF. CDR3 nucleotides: TGTGCCAGCAGCTTAGGCAGGGGTAAAAATCAGCCCCAGCATTTT.

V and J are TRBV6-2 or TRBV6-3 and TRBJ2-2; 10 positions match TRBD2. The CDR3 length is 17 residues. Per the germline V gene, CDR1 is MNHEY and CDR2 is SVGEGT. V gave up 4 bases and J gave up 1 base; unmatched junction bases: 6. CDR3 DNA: TGTGCCAGCAGTTCAGGGCGACTAGCGGGGAACACCGGGGAGCTGTTTTTT. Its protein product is CASSSGRLAGNTGELFF.

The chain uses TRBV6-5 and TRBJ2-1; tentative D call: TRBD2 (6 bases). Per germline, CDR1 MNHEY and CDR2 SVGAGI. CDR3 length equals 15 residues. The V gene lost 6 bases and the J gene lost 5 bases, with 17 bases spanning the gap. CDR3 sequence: CASRPRREVDNEQFF. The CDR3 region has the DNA TGTGCCAGCAGACCCCGGAGGGAGGTAGACAATGAGCAGTTCTTC.

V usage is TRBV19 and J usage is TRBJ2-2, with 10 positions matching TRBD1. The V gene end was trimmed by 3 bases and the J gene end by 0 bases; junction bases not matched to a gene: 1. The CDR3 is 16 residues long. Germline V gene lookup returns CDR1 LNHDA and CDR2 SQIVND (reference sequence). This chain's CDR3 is CASSIGQGANTGELFF. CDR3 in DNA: TGTGCCAGTAGTATCGGACAGGGGGCGAACACCGGGGAGCTGTTTTTT.

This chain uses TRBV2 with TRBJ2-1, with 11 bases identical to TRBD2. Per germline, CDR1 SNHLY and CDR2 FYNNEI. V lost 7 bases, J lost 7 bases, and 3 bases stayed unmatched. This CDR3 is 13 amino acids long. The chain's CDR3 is CASIWTSGNEQFF. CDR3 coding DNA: TGTGCCAGCATTTGGACTAGCGGGAATGAGCAGTTCTTC.

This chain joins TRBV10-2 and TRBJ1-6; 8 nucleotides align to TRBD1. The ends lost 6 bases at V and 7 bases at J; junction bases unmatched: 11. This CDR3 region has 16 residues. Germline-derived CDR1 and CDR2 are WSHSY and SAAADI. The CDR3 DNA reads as TGCGCCAGCAGCCCGACAGGGGCCGATGGGAATTCACCCCTCCACTTT. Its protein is CASSPTGADGNSPLHF.

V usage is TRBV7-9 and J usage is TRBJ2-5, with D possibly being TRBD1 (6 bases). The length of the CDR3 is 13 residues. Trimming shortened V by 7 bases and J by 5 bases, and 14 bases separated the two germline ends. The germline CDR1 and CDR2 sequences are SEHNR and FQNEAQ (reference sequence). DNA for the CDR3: TGTGCCAGCACCCGACCAGGGGTGGAGACCCAGTACTTC. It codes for CASTRPGVETQYF.

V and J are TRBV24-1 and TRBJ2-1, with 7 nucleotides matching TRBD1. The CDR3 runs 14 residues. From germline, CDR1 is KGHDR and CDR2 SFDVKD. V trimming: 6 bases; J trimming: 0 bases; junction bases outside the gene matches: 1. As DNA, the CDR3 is TGTGCCACCAGTAGGGACAGCTCCTACAATGAGCAGTTCTTC. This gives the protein CATSRDSSYNEQFF.

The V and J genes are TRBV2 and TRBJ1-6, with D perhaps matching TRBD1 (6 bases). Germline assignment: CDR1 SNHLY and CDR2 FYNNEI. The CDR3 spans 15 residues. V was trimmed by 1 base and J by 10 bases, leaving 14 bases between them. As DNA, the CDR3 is TGTGCCAGCAGTGAAGAGGGGGACGTATGGTCACCCCTCCACTTT. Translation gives CASSEEGDVWSPLHF. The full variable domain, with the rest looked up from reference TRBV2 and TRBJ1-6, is EPEVTQTPSHQVTQMGQEVILRCVPISNHLYFYWYRQILGQKVEFLVSFYNNEISEKSEIFDDQFSVERPDGSNFTLKIRSTKLEDSAMYFCASSEEGDVWSPLHFGNGTRLTVT.

The CDR3 is CASSHRLAGIYNEQFF. As DNA, the CDR3 is TGTGCCAGCAGCCACCGACTAGCGGGTATTTACAATGAGCAGTTCTTC. The genes are TRBV11-2 and TRBJ2-1; TRBD2 agrees at 10 bases. Germline trimming cut 5 bases from V and 4 bases from J; bases unmatched to any gene: 8. This CDR3 has 16 amino acids. Germline CDR1 and CDR2: SGHAT and FQNNGV.

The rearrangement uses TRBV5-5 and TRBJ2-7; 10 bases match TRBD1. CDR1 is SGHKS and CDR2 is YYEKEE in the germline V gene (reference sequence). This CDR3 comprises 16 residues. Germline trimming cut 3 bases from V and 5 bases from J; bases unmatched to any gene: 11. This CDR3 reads CASSSTGFGTGDEQYF. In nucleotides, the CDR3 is TGTGCCAGCAGCTCGACGGGTTTTGGGACAGGGGACGAGCAGTACTTC.

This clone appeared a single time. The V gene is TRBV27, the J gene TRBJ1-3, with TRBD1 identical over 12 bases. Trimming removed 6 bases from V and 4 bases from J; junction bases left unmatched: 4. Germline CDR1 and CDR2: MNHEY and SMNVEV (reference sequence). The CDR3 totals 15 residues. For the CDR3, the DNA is TGTGCCAGCAGGGGGACAGGGGGCCTAGGAAACACCATATATTTT. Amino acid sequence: CASRGTGGLGNTIYF.

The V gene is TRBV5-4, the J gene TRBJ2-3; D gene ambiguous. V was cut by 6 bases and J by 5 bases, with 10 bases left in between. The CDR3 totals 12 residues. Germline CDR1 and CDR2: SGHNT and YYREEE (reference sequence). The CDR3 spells CASKYELDTQYF. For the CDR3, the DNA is TGTGCCAGCAAGTACGAGTTAGATACGCAGTATTTT. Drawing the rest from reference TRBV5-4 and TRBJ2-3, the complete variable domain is ETGVTQSPTHLIKTRGQQVTLRCSSQSGHNTVSWYQQALGQGPQFIFQYYREEENGRGNFPPRFSGLQFPNYSSELNVNALELDDSALYLCASKYELDTQYFGPGTRLTVL.

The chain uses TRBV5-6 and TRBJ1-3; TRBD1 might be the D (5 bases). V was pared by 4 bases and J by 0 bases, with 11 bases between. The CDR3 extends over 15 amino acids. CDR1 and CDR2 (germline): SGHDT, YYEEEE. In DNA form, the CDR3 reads TGTGCCAGCAGCCTTGACAGCTACTCTGGAAACACCATATATTTT. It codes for CASSLDSYSGNTIYF.

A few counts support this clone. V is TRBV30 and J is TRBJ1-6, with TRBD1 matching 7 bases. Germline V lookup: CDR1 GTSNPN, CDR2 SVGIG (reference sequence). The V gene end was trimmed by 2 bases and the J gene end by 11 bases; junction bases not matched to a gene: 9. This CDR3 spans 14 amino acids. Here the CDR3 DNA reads TGTGCCTGGAGTCCCCAGGGGGGCGAGGCACCCCTCCACTTT. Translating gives CAWSPQGGEAPLHF.

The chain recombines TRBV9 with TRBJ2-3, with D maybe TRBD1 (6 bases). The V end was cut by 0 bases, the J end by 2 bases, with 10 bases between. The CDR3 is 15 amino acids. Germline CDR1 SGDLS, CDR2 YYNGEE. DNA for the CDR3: TGTGCCAGCAGCGTAGGGACAGCCTCCACAGATACGCAGTATTTT. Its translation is CASSVGTASTDTQYF.

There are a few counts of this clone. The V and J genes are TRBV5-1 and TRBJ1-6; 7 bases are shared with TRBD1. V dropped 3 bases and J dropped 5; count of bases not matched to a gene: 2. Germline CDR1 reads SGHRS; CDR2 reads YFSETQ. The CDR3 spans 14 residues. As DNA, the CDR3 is TGCGCCAGCAGCTCAGGGGGGAATAATTCACCCCTCCACTTT. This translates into CASSSGGNNSPLHF. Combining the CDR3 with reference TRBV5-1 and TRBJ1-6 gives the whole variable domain KAGVTQTPRYLIKTRGQQVTLSCSPISGHRSVSWYQQTPGQGLQFLFEYFSETQRNKGNFPGRFSGRQFSNSRSEMNVSTLELGDSALYLCASSSGGNNSPLHFGNGTRLTVT.